One sample yielded the 21 T cell receptor beta chains listed below, sequenced in a study of blood T cells in healthy people across ages. A second PCR of about 6 to 12 cycles used a sample-barcoded 5' primer and a J-beta primer mix. TCRdb itself ran the 5' RACE reads through MiXCR, one entry per CDR3 protein. This table holds approximately 820,000 distinct CDR3 sequences, around two fifths found once. Sequencing input: blood. The receptors come from a man aged 60-69 years in good health.

This clonotype was seen many times. This chain uses TRBV9 with TRBJ2-7, with 7 positions matching TRBD1. The CDR3 covers 15 residues. With 2 bases clipped from V and 3 bases from J, the junction kept 8 bases outside the gene matches. The germline V gene encodes CDR1 SGDLS and CDR2 YYNGEE. CDR3 residues: CASSVTGTANYEQYF. The CDR3 DNA follows: TGTGCCAGCAGCGTCACGGGGACAGCGAACTACGAGCAGTACTTC.

The V gene is TRBV20-1, the J gene TRBJ2-7, with a tentative D call TRBD1 (6 bases). Trimming pared 3 bases from V and 2 bases from J, leaving 20 bases between. This CDR3 spans 16 amino acids. Germline loops: CDR1 DFQATT, CDR2 SNEGSKA (reference sequence). This CDR3 reads CSARPPPPPGAYEQYF. DNA of the CDR3: TGCAGTGCTAGGCCCCCCCCTCCCCCAGGGGCCTACGAGCAGTACTTC.

In its sample, this clonotype was seen once. The chain uses TRBV6-1 and TRBJ2-1; TRBD2 agrees at 8 bases. This CDR3 contains 15 residues. V dropped 6 bases and J dropped 2; count of bases not matched to a gene: 6. CDR1 is MNHNS, CDR2 SASEGT, per germline. The CDR3 spells CASRVLAVTYNEQFF. The CDR3 DNA reads as TGTGCCAGCAGAGTACTAGCGGTGACCTACAATGAGCAGTTCTTC.

This chain connects TRBV5-1 to TRBJ2-5; a weak D match, TRBD2 (6 bases). Trimming removed 4 bases at V and 9 bases at J, with 16 bases between. The CDR3 is made up of 13 amino acids. Germline V gene lookup returns CDR1 SGHRS and CDR2 YFSETQ. The CDR3 reads CASSVGLGEAQYF. The CDR3 DNA is TGCGCCAGCAGCGTGGGCCTTGGGGAGGCCCAGTACTTC. Based on the CDR3 plus reference TRBV5-1 and TRBJ2-5, the full variable domain is KAGVTQTPRYLIKTRGQQVTLSCSPISGHRSVSWYQQTPGQGLQFLFEYFSETQRNKGNFPGRFSGRQFSNSRSEMNVSTLELGDSALYLCASSVGLGEAQYFGPGTRLLVL.

To note about this clonotype: With a much larger clone just one base away, this may be a read error. The gene calls are TRBV12-3 or TRBV12-4 and TRBJ2-5, with D unclear. V lost 6 bases to trimming and J lost 5 bases, with 10 bases between them. This CDR3 has 12 residues. This CDR3 reads CASRPSAETQYF. DNA for the CDR3: TGTGCCAGCAGGCCGAGTGCGGAGACCCAGTACTTC.

This chain's CDR3 is CASRTELYEQYF. The CDR3 DNA reads as TGTGCCAGCCGGACAGAGCTTTACGAGCAGTACTTC. The chain combines TRBV2 with TRBJ2-5; D is possibly TRBD1 (6 bases). The DNA end is more similar to TRBJ2-7, so the J call may be wrong. The CDR3 extends over 12 amino acids. Per germline, CDR1 SNHLY and CDR2 FYNNEI.

The J gene is TRBJ1-4, the V gene TRBV20-1, with D possibly being TRBD1 (6 bases). Per the germline V gene, CDR1 is DFQATT and CDR2 is SNEGSKA (reference sequence). The CDR3 extends over 14 amino acids. V was shortened by 1 base and J by 1 base, with 7 bases between the two germline ends. CDR3 sequence: CSARGTVTNEKLFF. In DNA form, the CDR3 reads TGCAGTGCTAGAGGGACAGTAACTAATGAAAAACTGTTTTTT.

This clonotype was detected only a few times. V is TRBV4-3 and J is TRBJ2-3; possibly TRBD1 for D (5 bases). Trimming shortened V by 1 base and J by 0 bases, and 11 bases separated the two germline ends. The CDR3 loop spans 16 amino acids. Germline CDR1 and CDR2: LGHNA and YSLEER. CDR3 amino acids: CASSQVSGMSTDTQYF. The CDR3 DNA is TGCGCCAGCAGCCAAGTGTCAGGGATGAGCACAGATACGCAGTATTTT.

On this clonotype itself: At one end the junction does not follow the germline gene, possibly because of a read error. This rearrangement joins TRBV7-2 to TRBJ1-1, with D perhaps matching TRBD1 (5 bases). The CDR3 runs to 13 residues. Germline values: CDR1 SGHTA, CDR2 FQGNSA. Written as DNA, the CDR3 is TGTGCCAGCAGCTTAGAGGGGTACACTGAAGTTTTCTTT. This codes for CASSLEGYTEVFF.

The chain joins TRBV27 to TRBJ1-2, with D unresolved. V was pared by 5 bases and J by 4 bases, with 11 bases between. The CDR3 has 13 amino acids. The germline CDR1 and CDR2 sequences are MNHEY and SMNVEV (reference sequence). DNA of the CDR3: TGTGCCAGCAGTAAGACTGGAGCCTATGGCTACACCTTC. It specifies CASSKTGAYGYTF.

The chain carries TRBV11-2 and TRBJ2-5; D perhaps matches TRBD2 (6 bases). Trimming took 0 bases from V and 5 from J, leaving 16 bases between them. The germline V gene encodes CDR1 SGHAT and CDR2 FQNNGV. There are 16 residues in the CDR3. In nucleotides, the CDR3 is TGTGCCAGCAGCTTAGATCGGGGACTCCCAATGGAGACCCAGTACTTC. It translates to CASSLDRGLPMETQYF. Full variable domain (missing parts from reference TRBV11-2 and TRBJ2-5): EAGVAQSPRYKIIEKRQSVAFWCNPISGHATLYWYQQILGQGPKLLIQFQNNGVVDDSQLPKDRFSAERLKGVDSTLKIQPAKLEDSAVYLCASSLDRGLPMETQYFGPGTRLLVL.

In this sample, this clonotype turned up many times. The chain links TRBV7-9 to TRBJ2-3; no clear D gene. The ends were cut back, 0 bases at V and 0 bases at J, with 4 bases in the middle. The CDR3 has 14 amino acids. Germline loops: CDR1 SEHNR, CDR2 FQNEAQ (reference sequence). The CDR3 DNA reads TGTGCCAGCAGCTTAGCGGGGAGCACAGATACGCAGTATTTT. As protein: CASSLAGSTDTQYF.

CDR3 nucleotide sequence: TGTGCCAGCTCGTGGCCGGGACCTAATGAAAAACTGTTTTTT. Protein sequence: CASSWPGPNEKLFF. The chain couples TRBV7-9 to TRBJ1-4, with D possibly being TRBD1 (5 bases). The germline V gene encodes CDR1 SEHNR and CDR2 FQNEAQ (reference sequence). The CDR3 extends over 14 amino acids. V shed 8 bases and J shed 3 bases, with 13 bases lying between them.

This clonotype came up a few times. The chain employs TRBV29-1 and TRBJ2-5; the D is unclear. Germline V gene lookup returns CDR1 SQVTM and CDR2 ANQGSEA. V was cut by 0 bases and J by 1 base, with 9 bases left in between. The CDR3 totals 14 residues. CDR3 nucleotide sequence: TGCAGCGTTGAAGAGCGCCCGGCCCAAGAGACCCAGTACTTC. This translates into CSVEERPAQETQYF.

This clonotype has a handful of counts. This chain joins TRBV13 and TRBJ2-5; perhaps TRBD1 as D (6 bases). The V and J ends lost 1 base and 2 bases respectively, with 11 bases between them. CDR1 and CDR2 from the germline V gene are PRHDT and FYEKMQ (reference sequence). The CDR3 totals 15 residues. The DNA for the CDR3 is TGTGCCAGCAGCTTAGTTGTCAGGGGACAAGAGACCCAGTACTTC. Translated: CASSLVVRGQETQYF.

This chain uses TRBV28 with TRBJ2-5, with 10 nucleotides matching TRBD2. The CDR3 is 15 amino acids. Germline V CDR1 and CDR2: MDHEN, SYDVKM. Trimming cost V 5 bases and J 4 bases; bases outside gene matches: 7. The CDR3 region is CASSPPGLARETQYF. The CDR3, as DNA: TGTGCCAGCAGTCCGCCGGGACTAGCGAGAGAGACCCAGTACTTC.

The V and J genes are TRBV2 and TRBJ2-2, with 13 bases lining up with TRBD2. Germline-derived CDR1 and CDR2 are SNHLY and FYNNEI. The J segment lost 4 bases and the V segment lost 4 bases, leaving 9 bases of the junction unmatched. The CDR3 length is 18 residues. The CDR3: CASSGGTSGAKGTGELFF. The CDR3 DNA sequence: TGTGCCAGCAGTGGTGGGACTAGCGGGGCGAAGGGCACCGGGGAGCTGTTTTTT.

The CDR3 loop is CASTPQGYEQYF. CDR3 nucleotides: TGTGCCAGCACCCCACAGGGCTACGAGCAGTACTTC. The chain employs TRBV6-2 or TRBV6-3 and TRBJ2-4; D perhaps matches TRBD1 (6 bases). The J call is uncertain, as TRBJ2-7 better fits the DNA end. The germline V gene has CDR1 MNHEY and CDR2 SVGEGT. The CDR3 is 12 residues long.

This clonotype has a single count. The junction and the germline gene differ at one end; a read error may be behind it. The rearrangement uses TRBV14 and TRBJ1-2; 9 bases match TRBD1. Germline V lookup: CDR1 SGHDN, CDR2 FVKESK. The CDR3 covers 13 residues. The CDR3 sequence: CAGSQGQGSGYTF. For the CDR3, the DNA is TGTGCCGGCAGCCAAGGACAGGGGAGCGGCTACACCTTC.

V usage is TRBV20-1 and J usage is TRBJ1-6; 9 bases align to TRBD1. This CDR3 is built from 16 residues. J lost 6 bases, V lost 1 base, and 7 bases had no gene match. CDR1 and CDR2 from the germline V gene are DFQATT and SNEGSKA (reference sequence). The CDR3 DNA is TGCAGTGCTAGAGGGGACAGGGAGTGGCTTAATTCACCCCTCCACTTT. It translates to CSARGDREWLNSPLHF.

The J gene is TRBJ2-1, the V gene TRBV19; D possibly corresponds to TRBD1 (5 bases). This CDR3 is built from 14 residues. Germline lookup yields CDR1 LNHDA and CDR2 SQIVND (reference sequence). V shed 5 bases and J shed 5 bases, with 13 bases lying between them. CDR3 in amino acids: CASSVTVSHNEQFF. CDR3 DNA: TGTGCCAGTAGTGTGACAGTGTCCCACAATGAGCAGTTCTTC.